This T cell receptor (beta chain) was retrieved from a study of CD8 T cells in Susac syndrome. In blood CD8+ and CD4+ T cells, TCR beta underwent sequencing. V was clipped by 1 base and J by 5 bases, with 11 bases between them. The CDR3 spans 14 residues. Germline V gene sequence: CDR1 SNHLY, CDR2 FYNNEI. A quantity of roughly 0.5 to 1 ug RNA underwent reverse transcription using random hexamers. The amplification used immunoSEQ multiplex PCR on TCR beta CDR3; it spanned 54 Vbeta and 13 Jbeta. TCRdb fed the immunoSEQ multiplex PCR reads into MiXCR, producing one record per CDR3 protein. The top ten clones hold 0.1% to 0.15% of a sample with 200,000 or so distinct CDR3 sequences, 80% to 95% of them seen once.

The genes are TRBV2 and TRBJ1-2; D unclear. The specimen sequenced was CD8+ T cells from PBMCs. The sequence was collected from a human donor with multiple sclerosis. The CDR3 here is CASSEGRTEYGYTF. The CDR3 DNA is TGTGCCAGCAGTGAAGGTCGGACTGAGTATGGCTACACCTTC.